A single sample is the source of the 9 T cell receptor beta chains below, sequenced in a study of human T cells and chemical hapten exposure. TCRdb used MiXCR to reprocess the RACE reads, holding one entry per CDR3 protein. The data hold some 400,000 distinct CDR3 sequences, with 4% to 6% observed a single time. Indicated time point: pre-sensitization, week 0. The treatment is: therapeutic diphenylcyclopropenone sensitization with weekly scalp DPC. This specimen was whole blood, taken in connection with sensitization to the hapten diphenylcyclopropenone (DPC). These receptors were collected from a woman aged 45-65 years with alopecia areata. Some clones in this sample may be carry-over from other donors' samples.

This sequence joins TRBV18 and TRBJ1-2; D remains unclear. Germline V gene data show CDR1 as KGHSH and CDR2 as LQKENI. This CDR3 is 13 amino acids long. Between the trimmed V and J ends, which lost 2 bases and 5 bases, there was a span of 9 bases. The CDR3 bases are TGTGCCAGCTCACCAGAGACGGAGTATGGCTACACCTTC. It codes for CASSPETEYGYTF.

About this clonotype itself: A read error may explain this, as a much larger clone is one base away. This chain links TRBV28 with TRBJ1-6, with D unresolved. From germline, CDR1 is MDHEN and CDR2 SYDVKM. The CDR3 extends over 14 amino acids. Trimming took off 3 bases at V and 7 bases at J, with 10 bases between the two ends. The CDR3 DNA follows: TGTGCCAGCAGTTTTCGGTCAGACAATTCACCCCTCCACTTT. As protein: CASSFRSDNSPLHF.

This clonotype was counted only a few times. CDR3 sequence: CSAHGGLAGLVEQYF. CDR3 nucleotide sequence: TGCAGTGCCCATGGGGGACTAGCGGGGCTTGTCGAGCAGTACTTC. The V gene is TRBV20-1, the J gene TRBJ2-7, with 13 bases matching TRBD2. The V gene end was trimmed by 6 bases and the J gene end by 6 bases; junction bases not matched to a gene: 11. There are 15 residues in the CDR3. Germline assignment: CDR1 DFQATT and CDR2 SNEGSKA (reference sequence).

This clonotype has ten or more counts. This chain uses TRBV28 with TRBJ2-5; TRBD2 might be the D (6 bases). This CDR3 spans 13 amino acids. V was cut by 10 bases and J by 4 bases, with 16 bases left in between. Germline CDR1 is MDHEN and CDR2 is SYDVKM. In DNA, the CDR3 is TGTGCCACGAGGAGGCAGGGAGGAGAGACCCAGTACTTC. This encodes CATRRQGGETQYF. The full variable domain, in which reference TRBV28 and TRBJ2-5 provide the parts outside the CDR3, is DVKVTQSSRYLVKRTGEKVFLECVQDMDHENMFWYRQDPGLGLRLIYFSYDVKMKEKGDIPEGYSVSREKKERFSLILESASTNQTSMYLCATRRQGGETQYFGPGTRLLVL.

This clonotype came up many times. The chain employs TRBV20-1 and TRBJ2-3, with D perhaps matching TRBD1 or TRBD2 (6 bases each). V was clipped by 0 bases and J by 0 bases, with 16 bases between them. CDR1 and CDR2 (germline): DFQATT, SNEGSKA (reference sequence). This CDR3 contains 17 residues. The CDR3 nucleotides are TGCAGTGCTAGAGATGGGGGGCCCCTGGTTAGCACAGATACGCAGTATTTT. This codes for CSARDGGPLVSTDTQYF.

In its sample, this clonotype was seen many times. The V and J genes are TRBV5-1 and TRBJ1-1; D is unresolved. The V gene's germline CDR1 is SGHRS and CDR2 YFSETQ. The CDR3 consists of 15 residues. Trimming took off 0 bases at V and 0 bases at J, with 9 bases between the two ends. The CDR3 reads CASSLEGGMNTEAFF. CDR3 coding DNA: TGCGCCAGCAGCTTGGAGGGAGGGATGAACACTGAAGCTTTCTTT.

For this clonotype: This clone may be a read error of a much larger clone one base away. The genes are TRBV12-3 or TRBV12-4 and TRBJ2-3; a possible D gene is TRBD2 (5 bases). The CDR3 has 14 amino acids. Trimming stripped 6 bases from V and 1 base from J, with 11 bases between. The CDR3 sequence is CASRFGLGTDTQYF. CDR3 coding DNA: TGTGCCAGCAGATTTGGACTGGGCACAGATACGCAGTATTTT.

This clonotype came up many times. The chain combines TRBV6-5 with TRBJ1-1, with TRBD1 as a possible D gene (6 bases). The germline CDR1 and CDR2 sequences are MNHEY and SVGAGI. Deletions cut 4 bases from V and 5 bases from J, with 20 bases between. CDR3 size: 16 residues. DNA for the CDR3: TGTGCCAGCAGTTCCAATCCTCCAGGGGCTAGGACTGAAGCTTTCTTT. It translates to CASSSNPPGARTEAFF.

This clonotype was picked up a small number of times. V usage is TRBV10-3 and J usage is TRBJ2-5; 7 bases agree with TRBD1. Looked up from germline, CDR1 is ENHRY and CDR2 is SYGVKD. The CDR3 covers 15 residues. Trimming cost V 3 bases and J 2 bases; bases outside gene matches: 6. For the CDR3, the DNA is TGTGCCATCAGTGATTACAGGGGTGGGCAAGAGACCCAGTACTTC. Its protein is CAISDYRGGQETQYF.